The 31 T cell receptor beta chains below all came from one sample that was sequenced in a study of blood T cell repertoires in COVID-19. Profiling relied on immunoSEQ multiplex PCR, and the TCRdb table lists in-frame clones only, not all of them. The sample lists around 70,000 clones, 60% to 85% seen once, with about 21% in the top ten. Material: peripheral blood. Source of these receptors: a man between 65 and 79 years old with acute or convalescent COVID-19.

This clone has only one observation. The chain joins TRBV5-6 to TRBJ2-7; D perhaps matches TRBD2 (7 bases). This CDR3 is 16 amino acids long. Trimming took 6 bases from V and 2 from J, leaving 21 bases between them. Germline V gene data show CDR1 as SGHDT and CDR2 as YYEEEE. In DNA form, the CDR3 reads TGTGCCAGCAACCCTTCGGAGGGGGAGGGAACCTACGAGCAGTACTTC. This gives the protein CASNPSEGEGTYEQYF. The variable domain in full, completed from reference TRBV5-6 and TRBJ2-7, reads DAGVTQSPTHLIKTRGQQVTLRCSPKSGHDTVSWYQQALGQGPQFIFQYYEEEERQRGNFPDRFSGHQFPNYSSELNVNALLLGDSALYLCASNPSEGEGTYEQYFGPGTRLTVT.

This sequence joins TRBV10-1 and TRBJ1-3; D is perhaps TRBD1 (6 bases). The CDR3 totals 15 residues. Trimming left V 3 bases short and J 0 bases short, with 9 bases between. The germline CDR1 and CDR2 sequences are WNHNN and SYGVQD (reference sequence). The CDR3 protein is CASSDQGPSGNTIYF. CDR3 coding DNA: TGCGCCAGCAGTGACCAGGGGCCCTCTGGAAACACCATATATTTT.

This chain joins TRBV6-5 and TRBJ2-3; TRBD2 aligns across 9 bases. Trimming took 6 bases from V and 3 from J; bases not matched to a gene: 7. Germline V gene data show CDR1 as MNHEY and CDR2 as SVGAGI. The CDR3 is 15 residues long. The CDR3 DNA is TGTGCCAGCAGGCCCCCGGGACTAGCTACAGATACGCAGTATTTT. It is translated as CASRPPGLATDTQYF.

This chain links TRBV3-1 (or the pseudogene TRBV3-2) with TRBJ2-2, with a tentative D call TRBD2 (5 bases). V lost 4 bases and J lost 0, with 18 bases in between. Germline assignment: CDR1 LGHDT and CDR2 YNNKEL (reference sequence). The CDR3 runs to 18 residues. In DNA, the CDR3 is TGTGCCAGCAGCCGCCACGGAGGCAGACTAACGAACACCGGGGAGCTGTTTTTT. It encodes CASSRHGGRLTNTGELFF.

The chain employs TRBV20-1 and TRBJ2-4, with D perhaps matching TRBD2 (6 bases). CDR3 size: 13 residues. V was cut by 3 bases and J by 7 bases, with 13 bases left in between. Germline CDR1 and CDR2: DFQATT and SNEGSKA (reference sequence). In DNA form, the CDR3 reads TGCAGTGCTAGTATGGGAGGCGAGAACATTCAGTACTTC. The encoded protein is CSASMGGENIQYF.

J is TRBJ2-2 and V is TRBV4-1; 9 positions agree with TRBD1. Germline V gene lookup returns CDR1 MGHRA and CDR2 YSYEKL. The CDR3 loop spans 17 amino acids. The junction had 9 bases not matched to a gene; V was cut back by 2 bases and J by 5 bases. The CDR3 protein is CASSQWTGAAITGELFF. DNA for the CDR3: TGCGCCAGCAGCCAATGGACAGGGGCAGCAATAACCGGGGAGCTGTTTTTT.

This clone was detected a few times. This chain links TRBV27 with TRBJ2-7, with TRBD2 matching over 8 bases. The CDR3 sequence is 13 residues long. The germline V gene encodes CDR1 MNHEY and CDR2 SMNVEV (reference sequence). V dropped 5 bases and J dropped 7; count of bases not matched to a gene: 7. Written as DNA, the CDR3 is TGTGCCAGCAGTCTAGGGACTAGTCGGGAGCAGTACTTC. It specifies CASSLGTSREQYF.

This clone was counted only a few times. The chain has TRBV6-2 or TRBV6-3 and TRBJ1-4; D possibly corresponds to TRBD1 (5 bases). The V gene's germline CDR1 is MNHEY and CDR2 SVGEGT. The CDR3 length is 15 residues. Trimming left V 6 bases short and J 6 bases short, with 17 bases between. The CDR3 bases are TGTGCCAGCAGCAAAGGAAGGCAGGGTGATGAAAAACTGTTTTTT. It yields the protein CASSKGRQGDEKLFF.

The chain carries TRBV3-1 (or the pseudogene TRBV3-2) and TRBJ2-7; weak D call: TRBD2 (6 bases). Germline lookup yields CDR1 LGHDT and CDR2 YNNKEL (reference sequence). The CDR3 runs to 14 residues. V shed 4 bases and J shed 1 base, with 11 bases lying between them. This CDR3 reads CASSPRLESYEQYF. As DNA, the CDR3 is TGTGCCAGCAGCCCGCGACTAGAGTCCTACGAGCAGTACTTC.

The rearrangement joins TRBV12-1 to TRBJ2-1; the table's D gene call, TRBD2, was not cross checked with the DNA. TRBV12-1 is a pseudogene segment. The CDR3 runs to 16 residues. The CDR3 coding sequence is TGTGCCAGCAGCTTTTCTAGCGGGAAAGCCTACAATGAGCAGTTCTTC. This codes for CASSFSSGKAYNEQFF.

The CDR3 DNA follows: TGTGCCAGTAGTATAAGTAGCGGAACAAACATTCAGTACTTC. This sequence encodes CASSISSGTNIQYF. The V gene is TRBV19, the J gene TRBJ2-4, with a weak D call TRBD2 (6 bases). Germline lookup yields CDR1 LNHDA and CDR2 SQIVND (reference sequence). Trimming left V 2 bases short and J 6 bases short, with 11 bases between. CDR3 length equals 14 residues.

A few counts support this clone. The rearrangement links TRBV16 to TRBJ1-4; 11 nucleotides align to TRBD1. Losses at the gene ends were 6 bases for V and 8 bases for J; bases not matched to a gene: 8. CDR1 and CDR2 from the germline V gene are KGHSY and FQNENV. This CDR3 contains 15 residues. The CDR3 sequence: CASRPTGTGGEKLFF. The CDR3 bases are TGTGCCAGCAGACCCACCGGGACAGGGGGGGAAAAACTGTTTTTT.

This clone was seen many times. The CDR3 loop reads CASSKSCRTGDHEQYF. CDR3 in DNA: TGTGCCAGCAGCAAATCCTGTAGGACAGGGGACCACGAGCAGTACTTC. The chain uses TRBV21-1 and TRBJ2-7; TRBD1 reflects the table's D call only, with no check against the DNA. TRBV21-1 counts as a pseudogene. CDR3 length: 16 residues.

This chain joins TRBV28 and TRBJ1-1, with a possible D match to TRBD1 (5 bases). The CDR3 runs to 14 residues. Trimming shortened V by 3 bases and J by 0 bases, and 8 bases separated the two germline ends. Looked up from germline, CDR1 is MDHEN and CDR2 is SYDVKM. The CDR3 loop is CASSLGGMNTEAFF. The CDR3 nucleotides are TGTGCCAGCAGTTTGGGGGGGATGAACACTGAAGCTTTCTTT.

This sequence joins TRBV7-3 and TRBJ1-6; the match to TRBD1 covers 9 bases. J lost 7 bases, V lost 5 bases, and 6 bases had no gene match. Per the germline V gene, CDR1 is SGHTA and CDR2 is FQGTGA. The CDR3 loop spans 15 amino acids. The CDR3 reads CASSLWTGANSPLHF. For the CDR3, the DNA is TGTGCCAGCAGCCTCTGGACAGGGGCCAATTCACCCCTCCACTTT.

In this sample, this clone turned up once. The chain is built from TRBV10-3 and TRBJ2-2, with 11 bases identical to TRBD2. The V segment lost 2 bases and the J segment 1 base; nucleotides outside the gene matches: 0. Germline V CDR1 and CDR2: ENHRY, SYGVKD. This CDR3 is 16 amino acids long. The CDR3 reads CAISEGLAGNTGELFF. The CDR3 DNA sequence: TGTGCCATCAGTGAGGGACTAGCGGGGAACACCGGGGAGCTGTTTTTT.

This chain joins TRBV2 and TRBJ1-4; 12 bases line up with TRBD1. The J segment lost 3 bases and the V segment lost 5 bases, leaving 1 base of the junction unmatched. This CDR3 is built from 15 residues. Looked up from germline, CDR1 is SNHLY and CDR2 is FYNNEI. The CDR3: CASSRDRGPNEKLFF. The CDR3 DNA is TGTGCCAGCAGTAGGGACAGGGGGCCTAATGAAAAACTGTTTTTT.

The chain uses TRBV5-1 and TRBJ2-1; 11 bases map to TRBD2. The CDR3 contains 16 residues. The germline gives CDR1 SGHRS, CDR2 YFSETQ. V lost 2 bases to trimming and J lost 4 bases; unmatched junction nucleotides: 5. The CDR3, as DNA: TGCGCCAGCAGCTTCTCCGGGACTAGCGGATACAATGAGCAGTTCTTC. Translated: CASSFSGTSGYNEQFF.

The V call is TRBV9, the J call TRBJ2-6; 9 bases align to TRBD2. In germline, CDR1 is SGDLS, CDR2 YYNGEE. V dropped 0 bases and J dropped 0; count of bases not matched to a gene: 7. CDR3 length: 19 amino acids. CDR3 in DNA: TGTGCCAGCAGCGTAGCGACCCGCGGGGGGGGCTCTGGGGCCAACGTCCTGACTTTC. Its translation is CASSVATRGGGSGANVLTF. Filled out from reference TRBV9 and TRBJ2-6, the complete variable domain reads DSGVTQTPKHLITATGQRVTLRCSPRSGDLSVYWYQQSLDQGLQFLIQYYNGEERAKGNILERFSAQQFPDLHSELNLSSLELGDSALYFCASSVATRGGGSGANVLTFGAGSRLTVL.

The gene calls are TRBV6-5 and TRBJ1-5, with 10 bases matching TRBD1. The CDR3 is 13 amino acids. CDR1 and CDR2 from the germline V gene are MNHEY and SVGAGI. V shed 6 bases and J 6 bases; nucleotides not matched to a gene: 2. Written as DNA, the CDR3 is TGTGCCAGCAGCCGGACAGGGGGTCAGCCCCAGCATTTT. Translated, it gives CASSRTGGQPQHF.

The rearrangement uses TRBV12-3 or TRBV12-4 and TRBJ2-1; TRBD2 matches at 9 bases. The CDR3 contains 12 residues. V was clipped by 10 bases and J by 9 bases; unmatched bases: 7. DNA of the CDR3: TGTGCCACAAAGGCTAGCGGGACTGAGCAGTTCTTC. This translates into CATKASGTEQFF.

This clone showed up just once. CDR3 in amino acids: CASSTGQANNEQFF. The CDR3 region has the DNA TGTGCCAGCAGCACGGGACAGGCCAACAATGAGCAGTTCTTC. This chain uses TRBV28 with TRBJ2-1; 8 nucleotides align to TRBD1. Germline V gene sequence: CDR1 MDHEN, CDR2 SYDVKM. V gave up 6 bases and J gave up 5 bases; unmatched junction bases: 6. This CDR3 has 14 residues.

The V and J genes are TRBV5-1 and TRBJ2-2, with TRBD2 as a possible D gene (5 bases). The CDR3 length is 14 residues. Trimming cost V 3 bases and J 6 bases, with 12 bases left between them. Germline-derived CDR1 and CDR2 are SGHRS and YFSETQ. CDR3 in DNA: TGCGCCAGCAGCTCCGGGGTAGCCCCCGGGGAGCTGTTTTTT. Translated: CASSSGVAPGELFF.

The chain links TRBV18 to TRBJ2-7; TRBD1 matches 7 bases. Losses at the gene ends were 4 bases for V and 3 bases for J; bases not matched to a gene: 3. Per the germline V gene, CDR1 is KGHSH and CDR2 is LQKENI. The CDR3 has 13 residues. The CDR3 bases are TGTGCCAGCTCACTCGGACAGGTCTACGAGCAGTACTTC. It yields the protein CASSLGQVYEQYF.

The chain is built from TRBV7-2 and TRBJ2-1, with a tentative D call TRBD2 (6 bases). CDR1 and CDR2 (germline): SGHTA, FQGNSA. The CDR3 sequence is 14 residues long. Trimming took off 2 bases at V and 6 bases at J, with 11 bases between the two ends. CDR3 residues: CASSLYGGGNEQFF. Written as DNA, the CDR3 is TGTGCCAGCAGCTTATATGGGGGAGGCAATGAGCAGTTCTTC. Using reference TRBV7-2 and TRBJ2-1 for the parts outside the CDR3, the full variable domain is GAGVSQSPSNKVTEKGKDVELRCDPISGHTALYWYRQSLGQGLEFLIYFQGNSAPDKSGLPSDRFSAERTGGSVSTLTIQRTQQEDSAVYLCASSLYGGGNEQFFGPGTRLTVL.

This rearrangement joins TRBV29-1 to TRBJ1-1, with D perhaps matching TRBD1 (5 bases). V was clipped by 4 bases and J by 3 bases, with 9 bases between them. Germline V CDR1 and CDR2: SQVTM, ANQGSEA. The length of the CDR3 is 12 residues. CDR3 nucleotides: TGCAGCGTTGCGTCAGGGTACACTGAAGCTTTCTTT. It yields the protein CSVASGYTEAFF. Drawing the rest from reference TRBV29-1 and TRBJ1-1, the complete variable domain is SAVISQKPSRDICQRGTSLTIQCQVDSQVTMMFWYRQQPGQSLTLIATANQGSEATYESGFVIDKFPISRPNLTFSTLTVSNMSPEDSSIYLCSVASGYTEAFFGQGTRLTVV.

The chain recombines TRBV10-1 with TRBJ1-1, with 8 bases matching TRBD1. The CDR3 has 16 residues. V dropped 6 bases and J dropped 4; count of bases not matched to a gene: 13. CDR1 and CDR2 from the germline V gene are WNHNN and SYGVQD (reference sequence). Here the CDR3 DNA reads TGCGCCAGCAGCCCGGCGCAGGGGGCGAGTAGCACTGAAGCTTTCTTT. It codes for CASSPAQGASSTEAFF.

The chain carries TRBV27 and TRBJ2-7; the D is unclear. CDR1 and CDR2 from the germline V gene are MNHEY and SMNVEV (reference sequence). The CDR3 sequence is 15 residues long. The germline V and J ends were trimmed by 2 bases and 2 bases, with 13 bases remaining between them. This CDR3 is CASSLATLSTYEQYF. The CDR3, as DNA: TGTGCCAGCAGTTTAGCGACTCTTTCGACCTACGAGCAGTACTTC.

J is TRBJ2-2 and V is TRBV13; 11 positions match TRBD2. The CDR3 extends over 17 amino acids. Germline CDR1 reads PRHDT; CDR2 reads FYEKMQ (reference sequence). The V and J ends lost 0 bases and 2 bases, in that order; junction bases with no gene match: 2. CDR3 amino acids: CASSLGGLAVNTGELFF. The CDR3 bases are TGTGCCAGCAGCTTAGGGGGACTAGCGGTTAACACCGGGGAGCTGTTTTTT.

This clone appeared a single time. The CDR3 DNA is TGTGCCACCAGCAGAGATAGGAGCTCCTATAATTCACCCCTCCACTTT. Encoded protein: CATSRDRSSYNSPLHF. The chain recombines TRBV15 with TRBJ1-6, with D uncertain. There are 16 residues in the CDR3. Germline lookup yields CDR1 LNHNV and CDR2 YYDKDF (reference sequence). V was cut by 0 bases and J by 0 bases, with 6 bases left in between. The full variable domain, with the rest looked up from reference TRBV15 and TRBJ1-6, is DAMVIQNPRYQVTQFGKPVTLSCSQTLNHNVMYWYQQKSSQAPKLLFHYYDKDFNNEADTPDNFQSRRPNTSFCFLDIRSPGLGDTAMYLCATSRDRSSYNSPLHFGNGTRLTVT.

The V and J genes are TRBV5-5 and TRBJ2-1, with 8 bases matching TRBD1. V shed 7 bases and J 6 bases; nucleotides not matched to a gene: 12. Germline V gene lookup returns CDR1 SGHKS and CDR2 YYEKEE (reference sequence). The CDR3 is 15 amino acids. The CDR3 DNA follows: TGTGCCAGCTTCCCCGGACAGGGAAAAAGCAATGAGCAGTTCTTC. Encoded protein: CASFPGQGKSNEQFF.